Following are 13 T cell receptor beta chains from one sample sequenced in a study of shared clonotypes between healthy human individuals (dated by TCRdb to about 2020). The library relied on the immunoSEQ multiplex PCR assay. This immuneACCESS table, as held by TCRdb, lists in-frame sequences with V and J called but not all clones. Of the missing ones, under half trace to an unresolved V gene in checked studies; the others have no known cause. For this sample there are about 550,000 clones; roughly 95% appear just once. The ten largest clones add up to approximately 0.1% of the sample. CD8 naive samples were obtained by positive selection for CCR7 among CD45RO-negative cells, yielding a CD45RA+CCR7+ population from which TemRA cells were excluded. The source material was naive CD8+ T cells sorted from blood. Taken with the paper, the label for cell subset or site translates to: CD45RA+CCR7+. Receptors originate from a woman younger than 45 in good health.

The chain recombines TRBV5-1 with TRBJ2-3; 12 nucleotides agree with TRBD2. Germline values: CDR1 SGHRS, CDR2 YFSETQ. CDR3 size: 18 residues. After removal of 4 bases from V and 2 bases from J, the junction contained 11 bases not matched to a gene. The chain's CDR3 is CASSLGNLAGGNTDTQYF. DNA of the CDR3: TGCGCCAGCAGCCTGGGAAATCTAGCGGGAGGGAACACAGATACGCAGTATTTT. Variable domain in full (rest from reference TRBV5-1 and TRBJ2-3): KAGVTQTPRYLIKTRGQQVTLSCSPISGHRSVSWYQQTPGQGLQFLFEYFSETQRNKGNFPGRFSGRQFSNSRSEMNVSTLELGDSALYLCASSLGNLAGGNTDTQYFGPGTRLTVL.

The chain joins TRBV5-1 to TRBJ2-7; 9 bases agree with TRBD2. Per germline, CDR1 SGHRS and CDR2 YFSETQ. The V gene end was trimmed by 5 bases and the J gene end by 5 bases; junction bases not matched to a gene: 14. This CDR3 spans 16 amino acids. In DNA form, the CDR3 reads TGCGCCAGCAGACCCGAACCTAGCGGGATCTTCCACGAGCAGTACTTC. Translation gives CASRPEPSGIFHEQYF.

This sequence joins TRBV5-8 and TRBJ2-1; D may be TRBD1 (5 bases). The V and J ends lost 4 bases and 5 bases respectively, with 16 bases between them. Germline lookup yields CDR1 SGHTS and CDR2 YDEGEE. This CDR3 spans 15 amino acids. CDR3 in amino acids: CASSPNQGMDNEQFF. The CDR3 nucleotides are TGTGCCAGCAGCCCGAATCAGGGAATGGACAATGAGCAGTTCTTC.

For this clone: The sample carries other DNA sequences with the same CDR3. The chain employs TRBV15 and TRBJ2-1, with D possibly matching TRBD2 (6 bases). CDR3 length: 15 amino acids. Trimming pared 0 bases from V and 2 bases from J, leaving 8 bases between. The germline V gene encodes CDR1 LNHNV and CDR2 YYDKDF (reference sequence). The CDR3 loop is CATSRDRGTYNEQFF. In DNA, the CDR3 is TGTGCCACCAGCAGAGATCGGGGGACCTACAATGAGCAGTTCTTC.

This chain uses TRBV27 with TRBJ2-7; 11 bases agree with TRBD2. Germline V gene lookup returns CDR1 MNHEY and CDR2 SMNVEV (reference sequence). The V segment lost 3 bases and the J segment 4 bases; nucleotides outside the gene matches: 2. The CDR3 loop spans 14 amino acids. The CDR3 sequence is CASSLTSGMYEQYF. In DNA form, the CDR3 reads TGTGCCAGCAGTTTGACTAGCGGGATGTACGAGCAGTACTTC.

This clone occurred once. This rearrangement joins TRBV7-9 to TRBJ2-7; possibly TRBD1 or TRBD2 for D (5 bases each). Deletions cut 4 bases from V and 1 base from J, with 14 bases between. Looked up from germline, CDR1 is SEHNR and CDR2 is FQNEAQ (reference sequence). This CDR3 spans 15 amino acids. The CDR3 DNA reads TGTGCCAGCAGCTCCCTCGGGGACGGATCCTACGAGCAGTACTTC. Residues: CASSSLGDGSYEQYF.

The chain is built from TRBV6-1 and TRBJ1-4; D might be TRBD1 (6 bases). The germline CDR1 and CDR2 sequences are MNHNS and SASEGT. V lost 6 bases to trimming and J lost 0 bases, with 11 bases between them. The CDR3 runs 15 residues. CDR3 sequence: CASRDRTPTNEKLFF. As DNA, the CDR3 is TGTGCCAGCAGGGACAGAACCCCAACTAATGAAAAACTGTTTTTT.

The J gene is TRBJ2-5, the V gene TRBV27; the match to TRBD2 covers 8 bases. Gene TRBJ2-7 matches the end of the DNA better, so the J call may be wrong. Germline CDR1 reads MNHEY; CDR2 reads SMNVEV (reference sequence). The CDR3 runs 14 residues. For the CDR3, the DNA is TGTGCCAGCAGTACTTTAGCGGGAACCTACGAGCAGTACTTC. Residues: CASSTLAGTYEQYF.

In this sample, this clone turned up once. The rearrangement uses TRBV7-9 and TRBJ2-3, with D perhaps matching TRBD2 (7 bases). Germline assignment: CDR1 SEHNR and CDR2 FQNEAQ (reference sequence). V was clipped by 3 bases and J by 0 bases, with 10 bases between them. The CDR3 has 15 residues. CDR3 nucleotides: TGTGCCAGCAGCTTTGGGGGGGCGAGCACAGATACGCAGTATTTT. Translated, it gives CASSFGGASTDTQYF.

The CDR3 coding sequence is TGTGCCAGCAGCTTAACAGGGACAGGCCAATACAATGAGCAGTTCTTC. Amino acids: CASSLTGTGQYNEQFF. The chain is built from TRBV13 and TRBJ2-1, with TRBD1 matching 8 bases. There are 16 residues in the CDR3. Unmatched junction bases numbered 7, after V lost 2 bases and J lost 4 bases. Germline assignment: CDR1 PRHDT and CDR2 FYEKMQ (reference sequence). Complete variable domain (other parts from reference TRBV13 and TRBJ2-1): AAGVIQSPRHLIKEKRETATLKCYPIPRHDTVYWYQQGPGQDPQFLISFYEKMQSDKGSIPDRFSAQQFSDYHSELNMSSLELGDSALYFCASSLTGTGQYNEQFFGPGTRLTVL.

This chain joins TRBV27 and TRBJ2-1; a weak D match, TRBD1 (6 bases). The CDR3 runs 13 residues. The V end was cut by 3 bases, the J end by 7 bases, with 10 bases between. Germline V gene data show CDR1 as MNHEY and CDR2 as SMNVEV (reference sequence). The CDR3 nucleotides read TGTGCCAGCAGTTTCGGACAGATTAATGAGCAGTTCTTC. This codes for CASSFGQINEQFF.

Regarding this clone: Relative to the germline gene, one junction end is altered; a read error may explain this. The same CDR3 arises from other DNA sequences in this sample as well. The chain is built from TRBV19 and TRBJ2-7; D is undetermined. Germline V gene data show CDR1 as LNHDA and CDR2 as SQIVND (reference sequence). This CDR3 is built from 13 residues. The CDR3 is CASTPGPAYEQYF. CDR3 bases: TGTGCAAGTACACCGGGCCCAGCATACGAGCAGTACTTC.

This sequence joins TRBV7-3 and TRBJ2-2; D may be TRBD2 (5 bases). V was clipped by 6 bases and J by 3 bases, with 14 bases between them. Germline V lookup: CDR1 SGHTA, CDR2 FQGTGA. The CDR3 loop spans 15 amino acids. This chain's CDR3 is CASSSSGTYTGELFF. The CDR3 DNA sequence: TGTGCCAGCAGTTCCAGCGGAACTTACACCGGGGAGCTGTTTTTT.